This TCR beta chain was documented in a study of response to subunit inactivated influenza vaccine. V shed 1 base and J 9 bases; nucleotides not matched to a gene: 8. The CDR3 spans 15 residues. Germline values: CDR1 SGHTA, CDR2 FQGNSA. This clonotype was detected a few times. Its target is unknown. Each CDR3 protein is one row after TCRdb ran MiXCR on the RT-PCR reads. Among roughly 670,000 distinct CDR3 sequences listed, 14% were seen once. Study results and caveats: Authors suggested that a seasonal influenza vaccination recruits few new T cells each time.

The specimen comprised PBMCs from blood, sampled approximately 15 days before vaccination. The rearrangement joins TRBV7-2 to TRBJ2-1; the match to TRBD2 covers 8 bases. The clonotype comes from a man aged 50 or older who received an inactivated influenza vaccine. CDR3 amino acids: CASSLVVGRAGEQFF. In DNA form, the CDR3 reads TGTGCCAGCAGCTTAGTTGTCGGGAGGGCCGGTGAGCAGTTCTTC. The full variable domain, its missing parts supplied by reference TRBV7-2 and TRBJ2-1, is GAGVSQSPSNKVTEKGKDVELRCDPISGHTALYWYRQSLGQGLEFLIYFQGNSAPDKSGLPSDRFSAERTGGSVSTLTIQRTQQEDSAVYLCASSLVVGRAGEQFFGPGTRLTVL.